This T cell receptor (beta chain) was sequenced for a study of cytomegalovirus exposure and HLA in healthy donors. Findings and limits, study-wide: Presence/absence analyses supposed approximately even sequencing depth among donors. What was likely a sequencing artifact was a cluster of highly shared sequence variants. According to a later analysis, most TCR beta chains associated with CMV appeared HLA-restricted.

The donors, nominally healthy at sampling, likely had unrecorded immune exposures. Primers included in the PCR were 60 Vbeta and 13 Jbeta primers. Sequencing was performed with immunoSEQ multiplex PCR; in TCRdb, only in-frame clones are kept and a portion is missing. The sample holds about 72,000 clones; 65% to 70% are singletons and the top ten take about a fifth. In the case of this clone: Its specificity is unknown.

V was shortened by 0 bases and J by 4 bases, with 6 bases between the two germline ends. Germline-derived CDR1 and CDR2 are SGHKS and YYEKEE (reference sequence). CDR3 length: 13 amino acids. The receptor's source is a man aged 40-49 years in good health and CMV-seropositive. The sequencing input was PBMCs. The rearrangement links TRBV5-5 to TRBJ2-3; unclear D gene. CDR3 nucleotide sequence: TGTGCCAGCAGCTTGGACAGTCCAGATACGCAGTATTTT. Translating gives CASSLDSPDTQYF.